The 11 T cell receptor beta chains below all came from one sample that was sequenced in a study of metastatic and nonmetastatic thyroid tumors. The entire patient cohort was treatment-naive prior to thyroid surgery. Through MiXCR, TCRdb re-clonotyped the PCR reads. This table has tens of thousands of clones, roughly 30% appearing once. Sequenced: blood. These receptors were taken from a female donor with papillary thyroid cancer or a benign thyroid nodule (not recorded which). Some clones in this sample may be carry-over from other donors' samples.

This clone was counted ten times or more. The CDR3: CASSLNRGTIYF. The CDR3 coding sequence is TGTGCCAGCAGCTTAAACAGAGGGACCATATATTTT. This chain uses TRBV7-2 with TRBJ1-3; D is unclear. The CDR3 loop spans 12 amino acids. The ends were cut back, 2 bases at V and 10 bases at J, with 9 bases in the middle. From germline, CDR1 is SGHTA and CDR2 FQGNSA.

This clone was seen just once. An end of the junction differs from the germline gene, which may be a read error. The V call is TRBV11-3, the J call TRBJ1-1; no clear D gene. The CDR3 is made up of 13 amino acids. CDR1 SGHNT and CDR2 YENEEA come from the germline V gene. CDR3 nucleotide sequence: TGTGCCAGCAGCTTAGATCAAGGAACTGAAGCTCTCTTT. As protein: CASSLDQGTEALF.

This clone was seen repeatedly, ten times or more. The same CDR3 is also encoded by other DNA sequences in this sample. The chain uses TRBV10-3 and TRBJ2-5; TRBD2 agrees at 13 bases. The CDR3 length is 14 residues. V gave up 10 bases and J gave up 5 bases; unmatched junction bases: 7. Germline CDR1 is ENHRY and CDR2 is SYGVKD. CDR3 in DNA: TGTGCCACCGGACTAGCGGGAGCGGTTGAGACCCAGTACTTC. Its protein product is CATGLAGAVETQYF.

This clone appeared a single time. The J gene is TRBJ2-3, the V gene TRBV24-1; TRBD2 matches 13 bases. CDR3 length: 17 amino acids. Losses at the gene ends were 4 bases for V and 4 bases for J; bases not matched to a gene: 7. Germline V gene data show CDR1 as KGHDR and CDR2 as SFDVKD. CDR3 sequence: CATSEHTSGREADTQYF. CDR3 DNA: TGTGCCACCAGTGAACATACTAGCGGGAGGGAGGCAGATACGCAGTATTTT.

At least ten counts were recorded for this clone. The chain has TRBV6-4 and TRBJ2-1; TRBD1 might be the D (6 bases). Per germline, CDR1 MRHNA and CDR2 SNTAGT. V dropped 5 bases and J dropped 5 bases, with 13 bases sitting between them. The CDR3 extends over 14 amino acids. CDR3 sequence: CASSSTGIHNEQFF. For the CDR3, the DNA is TGTGCCAGCAGTTCAACAGGGATCCACAATGAGCAGTTCTTC.

This rearrangement joins TRBV6-2 or TRBV6-3 to TRBJ2-7, with 7 bases identical to TRBD2. Per germline, CDR1 MNHEY and CDR2 SVGEGT. Losses at the gene ends were 4 bases for V and 12 bases for J; bases not matched to a gene: 9. The CDR3 has 12 residues. The chain's CDR3 is CASSWGGSRPYF. CDR3 sequence (DNA): TGTGCCAGCAGTTGGGGCGGGAGTAGGCCGTACTTC.

The chain is built from TRBV30 and TRBJ1-6, with no clear D. The CDR3 has 12 residues. CDR1 is GTSNPN and CDR2 is SVGIG in the germline V gene (reference sequence). Trimming shortened V by 0 bases and J by 8 bases, and 5 bases separated the two germline ends. CDR3 sequence: CAWSVMDSPLHF. DNA for the CDR3: TGTGCCTGGAGTGTAATGGATTCACCCCTCCACTTT. The complete variable domain, with remaining parts taken from reference TRBV30 and TRBJ1-6, reads SQTIHQWPATLVQPVGSPLSLECTVEGTSNPNLYWYRQAAGRGLQLLFYSVGIGQISSEVPQNLSASRPQDRQFILSSKKLLLSDSGFYLCAWSVMDSPLHFGNGTRLTVT.

This clone was counted ten times or more. The V gene is TRBV19, the J gene TRBJ2-1; D might be TRBD1 or TRBD2, each matching 5 bases. Trimming shortened V by 9 bases and J by 8 bases, and 17 bases separated the two germline ends. The length of the CDR3 is 13 residues. The V gene's germline CDR1 is LNHDA and CDR2 SQIVND (reference sequence). The CDR3 sequence: CASRDPRMDEQFF. As DNA, the CDR3 is TGTGCCAGCCGGGACCCAAGGATGGATGAGCAGTTCTTC.

This clone was seen ten or more times. The chain is built from TRBV19 and TRBJ2-1; D may be TRBD1 (6 bases). Germline loops: CDR1 LNHDA, CDR2 SQIVND (reference sequence). The CDR3 runs to 12 residues. Trimming stripped 7 bases from V and 9 bases from J, with 13 bases between. CDR3 residues: CASTARGGEQFF. The CDR3 bases are TGTGCCAGTACCGCGCGAGGGGGTGAGCAGTTCTTC.

This clone was seen more than once but under ten times. The CDR3 loop reads CASSDGTGGFWEQYF. The CDR3 nucleotides read TGTGCCAGCAGTGACGGGACAGGTGGTTTTTGGGAGCAGTACTTC. The rearrangement joins TRBV6-2 or TRBV6-3 to TRBJ2-7; 8 bases are shared with TRBD1. The CDR3 totals 15 residues. Germline CDR1 reads MNHEY; CDR2 reads SVGEGT. Trimming took 5 bases from V and 7 from J; bases not matched to a gene: 13.

This clone was picked up many times. The J gene is TRBJ2-3, the V gene TRBV24-1, with 7 bases matching TRBD2. The length of the CDR3 is 15 residues. With V trimmed by 4 bases and J by 2 bases, 5 bases remained unmatched. Germline lookup yields CDR1 KGHDR and CDR2 SFDVKD. The CDR3 bases are TGTGCCACCAGTGACGGGACTACCCTCACAGATACGCAGTATTTT. Amino acids: CATSDGTTLTDTQYF.